A selection of T cell receptor beta chains follows, all from one sample in a study of blood T cell repertoires in COVID-19. Assay used: immunoSEQ multiplex PCR; TCRdb lists only in-frame clones, some missing. The sample contains under 50,000 clones, around 82% of which appear only once. The sequenced sample consisted of peripheral blood. The receptor set was obtained from a woman in her 70s with acute or convalescent COVID-19. Both conserved end residues are part of each CDR3. Fields, in order: V gene, clone size, D gene, J gene, CDR3 DNA, CDR3 protein. The D gene is left open where the match is weak. Expanded clones get a size class; other rows say once, few or many, or leave the size out.

TRBV6-6	.	.	TRBJ2-4	TGTGCCAGCAGTAGGTCGGGGGTAGGGACCAAAAACATTCAGTACTTC	CASSRSGVGTKNIQYF
TRBV3-1/TRBV3-2	.	TRBD2	TRBJ2-1	TGTGCCAGCAGCCATACCGGGACTAGCACCTACAATGAGCAGTTCTTC	CASSHTGTSTYNEQFF
TRBV6-6	.	TRBD2	TRBJ2-2	TGTGCCAGCAGGCAGCGGGAGCCCGGGGAGCTGTTTTTT	CASRQREPGELFF
TRBV6-2/TRBV6-3	once	TRBD1	TRBJ2-5	TGTGCCAGCAGTTACCCCCCGACAGGGAATGCTATTTACTTC	CASSYPPTGNAIYF
TRBV10-3	.	.	TRBJ2-7	TGTGCCATCAGTGGGGGGGTCTACGAGCAGTACTTC	CAISGGVYEQYF
TRBV29-1	.	.	TRBJ1-1	TGCAGCGTTGAGGTAGAGAACACTGAAGCTTTCTTT	CSVEVENTEAFF
TRBV7-9	.	.	TRBJ2-7	TGTGCCAGCAGCTTAGGGGGACTTTCCTACGAGCAGTACTTC	CASSLGGLSYEQYF
TRBV2	.	.	TRBJ2-7	TGTGCCAGCGGGGGGACGCGGCAATACGAGCAGTACTTC	CASGGTRQYEQYF
TRBV29-1	.	TRBD1	TRBJ1-1	TGCAGCGGCCAAACAGGGGTGAACACTGAAGCTTTCTTT	CSGQTGVNTEAFF
TRBV28	.	.	TRBJ1-5	TGTGCCAGCCACTGGGGGGACGGTTATAGCAATCAGCCCCAGCATTTT	CASHWGDGYSNQPQHF
TRBV9	.	.	TRBJ2-1	TGTGCCAGCAGCCCGACACCAACGACCTACAATGAGCAGTTCTTC	CASSPTPTTYNEQFF
TRBV6-5	.	TRBD1	TRBJ2-1	TGTGCCAGCAGTTACCAGGGGGCGAGTTACAATGAGCAGTTCTTC	CASSYQGASYNEQFF
TRBV28	.	TRBD1	TRBJ1-1	TGTGCCAGCCCTACCCCGGGACAGCCAACCTTGAACACTGAAGCTTTCTTT	CASPTPGQPTLNTEAFF
TRBV29-1	once	TRBD1	TRBJ1-5	TGCAGCGTTGGACAGGGGAATCAGCCCCAGCATTTT	CSVGQGNQPQHF
TRBV5-6	.	.	TRBJ1-4	TGTGCCAGCAGCTTGCCCACCACGGGGGAAAAACTGTTTTTT	CASSLPTTGEKLFF
TRBV19	once	TRBD2	TRBJ2-7	TGTGCCAGTAGTACCCCTAGCGGTGGTTCCTACGAGCAGTACTTC	CASSTPSGGSYEQYF
TRBV6-1	.	.	TRBJ1-1	TGTGCCAGCAGTGAAAACAGCCTCAACACTGAAGCTTTCTTT	CASSENSLNTEAFF
TRBV7-9	once	.	TRBJ1-1	TGTGCCAGCAGATACGGACAAAGCACTGAAGCTTTCTTT	CASRYGQSTEAFF
TRBV27	few	.	TRBJ2-2	TGTGCCAGCAGTTTGTGGGAGTGGGGCGGGGAGCTGTTTTTT	CASSLWEWGGELFF
TRBV13	.	.	TRBJ1-3	TGTGCCCAGCAGCGACAGACTTTCTCTGGAAACACCATATATTTT	CAQQRQTFSGNTIYF
TRBV19	.	.	TRBJ1-5	TGTGCCAGTAGTATTTCGTCGGGGGACCAGCCCCAGCATTTT	CASSISSGDQPQHF
TRBV5-5	.	TRBD1	TRBJ1-5	TGTGCCAGCAGCCCTGACAGGGGGAATCAGCCCCAGCATTTT	CASSPDRGNQPQHF
TRBV24-1	.	TRBD2	TRBJ2-1	TGTGCCACCAGTGATTTGCATGGGCAAAGGACTAGCGGGATCTCCTACAATGAGCAGTTCTTC	CATSDLHGQRTSGISYNEQFF
TRBV20-1	.	TRBD2	TRBJ2-2	TGCAGTGCTAGTTTCGGGAGGGCTTTAACCGGGGAGCTGTTTTTT	CSASFGRALTGELFF
TRBV24-1	few	TRBD2	TRBJ2-1	TGTGCCACCAGTGTAGCGGGAGGGATGGATGAGCAGTTCTTC	CATSVAGGMDEQFF
TRBV5-4	.	TRBD2	TRBJ2-7	TGTGCCAGCAGCTCGACTAGCGGGAGCTACGAGCAGTACTTC	CASSSTSGSYEQYF
TRBV3-1/TRBV3-2	.	.	TRBJ2-7	TGTGCCAGCAGCCAAGCGGGAATCGGCGACGAGCAGTACTTC	CASSQAGIGDEQYF
TRBV5-1	.	TRBD2	TRBJ2-1	TGCGCCAGCAGCTTGATCACTAGCGTCAATGAGCAGTTCTTC	CASSLITSVNEQFF
TRBV6-5	.	.	TRBJ1-1	TGTGCCAGCAGTTACTCCCAGGGTAGGAACACTGAAGCTTTCTTT	CASSYSQGRNTEAFF
TRBV14	.	.	TRBJ2-1	TGTGCCAGCAGCCAAGGAGGGCGGCTCTCCTACAATGAGCAGTTCTTC	CASSQGGRLSYNEQFF
TRBV19	.	TRBD1	TRBJ2-7	TGTGCCAGTAGTAGATTGACAGGGGGCCGGGAGCAGTACTTC	CASSRLTGGREQYF
TRBV5-1	.	TRBD1	TRBJ2-7	TGCGCCAGCAGGGACAGGGACTACGAGCAGTACTTC	CASRDRDYEQYF
TRBV5-1	.	TRBD1	TRBJ2-5	TGCGCCAGCAGCTTGGAAGACAGGGGCGGCGAGACCCAGTACTTC	CASSLEDRGGETQYF
TRBV19	.	.	TRBJ2-7	TGTGCCAGTAGTCCAAAGGCTGGGCCAACCTACGAGCAGTACTTC	CASSPKAGPTYEQYF
TRBV28	.	.	TRBJ1-4	TGTGCCAGCAGTACTGGGGGGGTGGAGGATGAAAAACTGTTTTTT	CASSTGGVEDEKLFF
TRBV27	once	TRBD1	TRBJ1-5	TGTGCCAGCAGTTATCATCGGGACAGGGGGGATTATAGCAATCAGCCCCAGCATTTT	CASSYHRDRGDYSNQPQHF
TRBV5-4	.	TRBD1	TRBJ1-5	TGTGCCAGCAGCTCCGGGACAGGGAATCAGCCCCAGCATTTT	CASSSGTGNQPQHF
TRBV14	.	TRBD1	TRBJ1-6	TGTGCCAGCAGCAAACAGGGGGCTTGGAATTCACCCCTCCACTTT	CASSKQGAWNSPLHF
TRBV11-2	.	TRBD2	TRBJ2-7	TGTGCCAGCAGCTCGACTAGCGGGAGACAGTACGAGCAGTACTTC	CASSSTSGRQYEQYF
TRBV3-1/TRBV3-2	.	.	TRBJ2-2	TGTGCCAGCAGCCCCTCTCGAGGGAACACCGGGGAGCTGTTTTTT	CASSPSRGNTGELFF
TRBV7-9	.	.	TRBJ2-7	TGTGCCAGCAGTCGGGGTTACGAGCAGTACTTC	CASSRGYEQYF
TRBV6-1	.	TRBD1	TRBJ1-6	TGTGCCAGCAGTGACATCCGGACAGGGGATAATTCACCCCTCCACTTT	CASSDIRTGDNSPLHF
TRBV28	.	.	TRBJ2-5	TGTGCCAGCAGAACCCCGGGGGAGACCCAGTACTTC	CASRTPGETQYF
TRBV5-4	.	.	TRBJ2-3	TGTGCCAGCAGCTTGAGTCTAGGCGGGGCCACAGATACGCAGTATTTT	CASSLSLGGATDTQYF
TRBV28	.	TRBD1	TRBJ1-6	TGTGCCAGCAGTTTCGGGGACAGGGAAAAATCACCCCTCCACTTT	CASSFGDREKSPLHF
TRBV3-1/TRBV3-2	.	TRBD1	TRBJ2-2	TGTGCCAGCAGCCCCTATCGGGACAGGAAGAACACCGGGGAGCTGTTTTTT	CASSPYRDRKNTGELFF
TRBV19	few	TRBD1	TRBJ2-7	TGTGCCAGCAGGGGGCTGGGGAACTACGAGCAGTACTTC	CASRGLGNYEQYF
TRBV19	.	TRBD1	TRBJ1-2	TGTGCCAGTAGTATGTTCCGACAGGGGAGGAATGGCTACACCTTC	CASSMFRQGRNGYTF
TRBV6-5	once	TRBD1	TRBJ1-2	TGTGCCAGCAGTATACAGGGGTATGGCTACACCTTC	CASSIQGYGYTF
TRBV3-1/TRBV3-2	.	.	TRBJ1-1	TGTGCCAGCAGGATGCGGGCATCTAACACTGAAGCTTTCTTT	CASRMRASNTEAFF
TRBV24-1	.	.	TRBJ2-1	TGTGCCACCAGTGACGCAGCGGAGAAGTACAATGAGCAGTTCTTC	CATSDAAEKYNEQFF
TRBV5-4	.	TRBD1	TRBJ2-2	TGTGCCAGCAGCCGGGACAGGGGGGTGTCGAGCACCGGGGAGCTGTTTTTT	CASSRDRGVSSTGELFF
TRBV6-2/TRBV6-3	.	TRBD2	TRBJ2-1	TGTGCCAGCAGCCGCACCGGGACTAGCACCTACAATGAGCAGTTCTTC	CASSRTGTSTYNEQFF